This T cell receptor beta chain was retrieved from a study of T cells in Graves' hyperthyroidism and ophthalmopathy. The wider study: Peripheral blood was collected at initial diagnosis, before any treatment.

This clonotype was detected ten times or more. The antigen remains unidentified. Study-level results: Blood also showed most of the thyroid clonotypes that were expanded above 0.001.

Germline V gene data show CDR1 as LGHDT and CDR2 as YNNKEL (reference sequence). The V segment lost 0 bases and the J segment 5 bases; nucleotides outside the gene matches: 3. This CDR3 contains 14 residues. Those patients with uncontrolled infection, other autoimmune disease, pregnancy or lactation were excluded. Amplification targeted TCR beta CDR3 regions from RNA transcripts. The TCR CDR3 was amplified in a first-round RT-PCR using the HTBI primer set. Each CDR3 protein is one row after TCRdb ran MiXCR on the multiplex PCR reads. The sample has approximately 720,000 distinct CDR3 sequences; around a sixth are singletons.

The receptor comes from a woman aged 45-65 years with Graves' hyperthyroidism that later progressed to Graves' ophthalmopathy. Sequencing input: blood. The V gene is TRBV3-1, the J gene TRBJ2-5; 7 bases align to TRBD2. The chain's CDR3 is CASSQERGIETQYF. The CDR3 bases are TGTGCCAGCAGCCAAGAGCGGGGGATCGAGACCCAGTACTTC.